This T cell receptor beta chain was retrieved from a study of blood T cell repertoires in COVID-19. Study context: Donors in the United States, Italy and Spain gave samples during acute or convalescent COVID-19. The analysed material was cDNA or gDNA that came from T cells, B-cell-depleted T cells, or PBMCs.

This clone was detected ten times or more. Here immunoSEQ multiplex PCR was the method, and the copy in TCRdb shows in-frame clones only, minus some. The table records a few hundred thousand clones, about 85% of them present only once. The CDR3 spans 14 residues. Per germline, CDR1 MRHNA and CDR2 SNTAGT. V lost 3 bases and J 2 bases, leaving 9 bases between the germline ends. This clonotype originated in a man aged 30 to 45 who had recovered from COVID-19. V gene TRBV6-4 combines with J gene TRBJ2-3; perhaps TRBD1 as D (6 bases). Sequencing was done on a sample of peripheral blood. CDR3 sequence (DNA): TGTGCCAGCAGTGAAAGGGACATCACAGATACGCAGTATTTT. Translating it yields CASSERDITDTQYF.